This T cell receptor beta chain appears in the sequencing data of a study of blood T cell repertoires in COVID-19. Study details: Samples of COVID-19 (acute and convalescent) were obtained from the United States, Italy and Spain. T cells, B-cell-depleted T cells, or PBMCs supplied cDNA or gDNA.

Looked up from germline, CDR1 is LGHNA and CDR2 is YSLEER. The CDR3 consists of 15 residues. V was trimmed by 0 bases and J by 2 bases, leaving 8 bases between them. This clone was observed once. Authors' data handling: From reference gene primer amplification, estimates of nucleated cell counts were derived. Clones were read by immunoSEQ multiplex PCR, and TCRdb kept only the in-frame ones, dropping some. The DNA was the basis for D and trimming; V, J and clone size are from that table. Of about 170,000 clones listed, more than 70% are singletons. Sequenced material: peripheral blood. The sequence was collected from a man in his fifties or sixties who had recovered from COVID-19. The rearrangement joins TRBV4-3 to TRBJ1-5, with D perhaps matching TRBD1 (5 bases). CDR3 sequence: CASSQDPRGNQPQHF. CDR3 in DNA: TGCGCCAGCAGCCAAGATCCCAGGGGCAATCAGCCCCAGCATTTT.